A single sample gave rise to the 25 T cell receptor beta chains below, sequenced in a study of blood T cell repertoires in COVID-19. Sequencing used immunoSEQ multiplex PCR; TCRdb keeps in-frame clones, though not all of them. The sample carries around 260,000 clones, about 85% recorded once. The sequenced sample consisted of peripheral blood. The receptors stem from a human donor in a cohort sampled during active COVID-19.

This sequence joins TRBV2 and TRBJ1-4; 7 bases map to TRBD1. V lost 8 bases, J lost 6 bases, and 9 bases stayed unmatched. This CDR3 has 14 amino acids. Germline assignment: CDR1 SNHLY and CDR2 FYNNEI. CDR3 sequence reads: CASRDSLLDEKLFF. CDR3 in DNA: TGTGCCAGCCGGGACAGCCTCCTCGATGAAAAACTGTTTTTT.

The gene calls are TRBV14 and TRBJ2-6; TRBD1 agrees at 7 bases. Trimming cost V 4 bases and J 11 bases; bases outside gene matches: 2. Germline V gene lookup returns CDR1 SGHDN and CDR2 FVKESK. This CDR3 contains 12 residues. For the CDR3, the DNA is TGTGCCAGCAGCCGACAGGGACACGTCCTGACTTTC. Its translation: CASSRQGHVLTF.

The gene calls are TRBV5-1 and TRBJ2-3, with 9 bases matching TRBD1. Trimming cost V 0 bases and J 9 bases; bases outside gene matches: 5. Germline V gene data show CDR1 as SGHRS and CDR2 as YFSETQ. The CDR3 is 14 residues long. As DNA, the CDR3 is TGCGCCAGCAGCTTGGCAGACAGGGGGTTAACGCAGTATTTT. Translating gives CASSLADRGLTQYF. The complete variable domain, with remaining parts taken from reference TRBV5-1 and TRBJ2-3, reads KAGVTQTPRYLIKTRGQQVTLSCSPISGHRSVSWYQQTPGQGLQFLFEYFSETQRNKGNFPGRFSGRQFSNSRSEMNVSTLELGDSALYLCASSLADRGLTQYFGPGTRLTVL.

V gene TRBV27 combines with J gene TRBJ2-2; 7 bases fit TRBD1. The V segment lost 3 bases and the J segment 6 bases; nucleotides outside the gene matches: 7. The CDR3 spans 15 residues. Germline V gene sequence: CDR1 MNHEY, CDR2 SMNVEV (reference sequence). CDR3 DNA sequence: TGTGCCAGCAGTTTGACAGGGATTGTAGCCGGGGAGCTGTTTTTT. Protein product: CASSLTGIVAGELFF.

This clone was detected only once. This chain connects TRBV19 to TRBJ2-7; TRBD1 aligns across 8 bases. The CDR3 length is 12 residues. In germline, CDR1 is LNHDA, CDR2 SQIVND (reference sequence). Trimming at V came to 5 bases and at J to 5 bases, leaving 2 bases not matched to a gene. The CDR3 sequence is CASSQGAHEQYF. The DNA for the CDR3 is TGTGCCAGTAGTCAGGGGGCGCACGAGCAGTACTTC.

This clone was seen a few times. The chain couples TRBV6-5 to TRBJ2-2; possible D gene TRBD1, 6 bases. Germline-derived CDR1 and CDR2 are MNHEY and SVGAGI. Trimming took 7 bases from V and 6 from J, leaving 12 bases between them. There are 13 residues in the CDR3. This CDR3 is CASTQGGAGELFF. The CDR3, as DNA: TGTGCCAGCACCCAAGGGGGTGCCGGGGAGCTGTTTTTT.

The gene calls are TRBV25-1 and TRBJ2-3; D gene unclear. CDR1 and CDR2 (germline): MGHDK, SYGVNS. V was trimmed by 7 bases and J by 5 bases, leaving 16 bases between them. This CDR3 is 14 amino acids long. The chain's CDR3 is CASTASTKVDTQYF. The CDR3 DNA reads as TGTGCCAGCACAGCTAGTACCAAAGTAGATACGCAGTATTTT.

The chain carries TRBV4-2 and TRBJ2-2; 12 bases map to TRBD2. There are 18 residues in the CDR3. Trimming removed 0 bases from V and 3 bases from J; junction bases left unmatched: 5. Per the germline V gene, CDR1 is LGHNA and CDR2 is YNFKEQ. CDR3 DNA: TGTGCCAGCAGCCAAGATAACCGACTAGCGGGAGACACCGGGGAGCTGTTTTTT. As protein: CASSQDNRLAGDTGELFF.

The chain joins TRBV6-5 to TRBJ2-7; 9 positions match TRBD1. The CDR3 runs to 15 residues. CDR1 and CDR2 (germline): MNHEY, SVGAGI. The ends lost 7 bases at V and 2 bases at J; junction bases unmatched: 9. CDR3 coding DNA: TGTGCCAGCAAAGTAGGGGGGACAGGGCCCTACGAGCAGTACTTC. This codes for CASKVGGTGPYEQYF.

The chain joins TRBV5-4 to TRBJ1-1, with D possibly matching TRBD1 (6 bases). V dropped 4 bases and J dropped 11 bases, with 21 bases sitting between them. The CDR3 extends over 14 amino acids. Germline-derived CDR1 and CDR2 are SGHNT and YYREEE (reference sequence). CDR3: CASSPYDRRLGAFF. The CDR3 nucleotides are TGTGCCAGCAGCCCGTATGACAGGCGCCTGGGGGCTTTCTTT.

On this clone itself: In the same sample, other DNA sequences code for this CDR3. DNA of the CDR3: TGTGCCAGCAGTTCGGGGGTGAACACTGAAGCTTTCTTT. Protein product: CASSSGVNTEAFF. The V call is TRBV7-8, the J call TRBJ1-1; tentative D call: TRBD1 (5 bases). Trimming shortened V by 6 bases and J by 0 bases, and 8 bases separated the two germline ends. Germline-derived CDR1 and CDR2 are SGHVS and FQNEAQ. The CDR3 is made up of 13 amino acids.

V gene TRBV5-8 combines with J gene TRBJ1-5, with D tentatively TRBD1 (5 bases). The V end lost 0 bases, the J end lost 7 bases, and 11 bases lay between the germline ends. CDR1 is SGHTS and CDR2 is YDEGEE in the germline V gene. This CDR3 region has 14 residues. The CDR3 coding sequence is TGTGCCAGCAGCTTGGCGGGCGGGGGGCAGCCCCAGCATTTT. It encodes CASSLAGGGQPQHF. The full variable domain, rest sourced from reference TRBV5-8 and TRBJ1-5, is EAGVTQSPTHLIKTRGQQATLRCSPISGHTSVYWYQQALGLGLQFLLWYDEGEERNRGNFPPRFSGRQFPNYSSELNVNALELEDSALYLCASSLAGGGQPQHFGDGTRLSIL.

This clone is a singleton in its sample. This chain connects TRBV19 to TRBJ2-3, with 9 bases that match TRBD2. The CDR3 is made up of 16 amino acids. CDR1 LNHDA and CDR2 SQIVND come from the germline V gene (reference sequence). The ends lost 3 bases at V and 3 bases at J; junction bases unmatched: 7. This chain's CDR3 is CASSMGGRGRTDTQYF. The CDR3 nucleotides read TGTGCCAGTAGTATGGGCGGGAGGGGGAGGACAGATACGCAGTATTTT.

The sample holds one count of this clone. The chain recombines TRBV20-1 with TRBJ2-1; 8 bases align to TRBD2. Trimming at V came to 3 bases and at J to 8 bases, leaving 9 bases not matched to a gene. Germline CDR1 and CDR2: DFQATT and SNEGSKA (reference sequence). This CDR3 has 14 amino acids. The CDR3 nucleotides read TGCAGTGCTAGTGCGGGACTAGTTAACCATGAGCAGTTCTTC. As protein: CSASAGLVNHEQFF.

The V call is TRBV29-1, the J call TRBJ1-2; TRBD1 is a possible D gene (6 bases). The CDR3 consists of 13 residues. V lost 6 bases, J lost 4 bases, and 15 bases lay in between. From germline, CDR1 is SQVTM and CDR2 ANQGSEA. CDR3 protein: CSVSMTGTYGYTF. The DNA of the CDR3 is TGCAGCGTCTCGATGACAGGTACCTATGGCTACACCTTC.

The chain employs TRBV28 and TRBJ2-7; 10 bases are shared with TRBD1. The V segment lost 8 bases and the J segment 2 bases; nucleotides outside the gene matches: 6. CDR3 length equals 14 residues. In germline, CDR1 is MDHEN, CDR2 SYDVKM. The chain's CDR3 is CASGRTGGAYEQYF. CDR3 DNA sequence: TGTGCCAGCGGTAGGACAGGGGGGGCCTACGAGCAGTACTTC.

The genes are TRBV10-3 and TRBJ1-2; 7 bases map to TRBD1. Germline V gene sequence: CDR1 ENHRY, CDR2 SYGVKD. The junction had 5 bases not matched to a gene; V was cut back by 4 bases and J by 0 bases. This CDR3 has 15 amino acids. CDR3 coding DNA: TGTGCCATCAGTGGAGGGACAGCTACTAACTATGGCTACACCTTC. Amino acids: CAISGGTATNYGYTF.

The chain uses TRBV6-2 or TRBV6-3 and TRBJ1-2, with D possibly matching TRBD1 (5 bases). The CDR3 sequence is 12 residues long. Looked up from germline, CDR1 is MNHEY and CDR2 is SVGEGT. V was clipped by 2 bases and J by 7 bases, with 8 bases between them. This CDR3 is CASSYGQGGYTF. CDR3 bases: TGTGCCAGCAGTTACGGCCAGGGTGGCTACACCTTC.

The chain couples TRBV12-3 or TRBV12-4 to TRBJ2-7; a possible D gene is TRBD2 (6 bases). V was pared by 4 bases and J by 0 bases, with 7 bases between. The CDR3 has 13 residues. CDR3 in amino acids: CASSSTSSYEQYF. The CDR3 coding sequence is TGTGCCAGCAGTTCGACTAGCTCCTACGAGCAGTACTTC.

This chain links TRBV6-5 with TRBJ1-2; TRBD1 might be the D (6 bases). The CDR3 extends over 13 amino acids. CDR1 and CDR2 from the germline V gene are MNHEY and SVGAGI. V was pared by 4 bases and J by 7 bases, with 13 bases between. The CDR3 nucleotides are TGTGCCAGCAGTTGGTTGGACAGCCTTGGCTACACCTTC. Translating it yields CASSWLDSLGYTF.

The chain joins TRBV2 to TRBJ1-1; 8 bases match TRBD1. Germline V gene data show CDR1 as SNHLY and CDR2 as FYNNEI. Trimming removed 8 bases from V and 8 bases from J; junction bases left unmatched: 10. The CDR3 spans 13 residues. The CDR3 here is CASLLDRGREAFF. The CDR3 DNA sequence: TGTGCCAGCCTCCTCGACAGGGGAAGGGAAGCTTTCTTT.

This sequence joins TRBV6-5 and TRBJ2-1, with 7 bases aligning to TRBD2. The length of the CDR3 is 15 residues. CDR1 is MNHEY, CDR2 SVGAGI, per germline. The V and J ends lost 6 bases and 2 bases, in that order; junction bases with no gene match: 7. The CDR3 spells CASRTGLGAYNEQFF. The CDR3 region has the DNA TGTGCCAGCAGAACCGGACTAGGGGCCTACAATGAGCAGTTCTTC.

Comment on this clone: Other DNA sequences in this specimen translate into the identical CDR3. This rearrangement joins TRBV5-1 to TRBJ2-1; D is possibly TRBD1 (5 bases). Deletions cut 1 base from V and 6 bases from J, with 5 bases between. Germline lookup yields CDR1 SGHRS and CDR2 YFSETQ. The CDR3 covers 12 residues. CDR3 amino acids: CASSLQGNEQFF. The CDR3 DNA reads as TGCGCCAGCAGCTTGCAGGGCAATGAGCAGTTCTTC.

This clone was counted between two and nine times. The genes are TRBV19 and TRBJ2-5, with D possibly being TRBD2 (5 bases). Germline V CDR1 and CDR2: LNHDA, SQIVND (reference sequence). Trimming stripped 6 bases from V and 2 bases from J, with 22 bases between. The CDR3 totals 17 residues. The chain's CDR3 is CASSPREGFVAQETQYF. In DNA, the CDR3 is TGTGCCAGTAGCCCTCGCGAGGGCTTCGTGGCTCAAGAGACCCAGTACTTC.

The chain links TRBV7-2 to TRBJ1-6; TRBD1 aligns across 9 bases. V was clipped by 1 base and J by 11 bases; unmatched bases: 9. The CDR3 consists of 16 residues. Germline CDR1 and CDR2: SGHTA and FQGNSA. CDR3 sequence reads: CASSLGGTGRYTPLHF. In nucleotides, the CDR3 is TGTGCCAGCAGCTTAGGGGGGACAGGGCGGTACACACCCCTCCACTTT. Supplemented by reference TRBV7-2 and TRBJ1-6, the full variable domain reads GAGVSQSPSNKVTEKGKDVELRCDPISGHTALYWYRQSLGQGLEFLIYFQGNSAPDKSGLPSDRFSAERTGGSVSTLTIQRTQQEDSAVYLCASSLGGTGRYTPLHFGNGTRLTVT.